This paragraph reports one T cell receptor (beta chain). The sample originates from a study of blood T cell repertoires in COVID-19. The wider study: The samples span acute and convalescent COVID-19 from the United States, Italy and Spain. PBMCs, B-cell-depleted T cells, or T cells were the source of the cDNA or gDNA that made up the material.

With 4 bases removed from V and 5 bases from J, the gap between germline ends came to 12 bases. Germline assignment: CDR1 SGHRS and CDR2 YFSETQ. This CDR3 has 13 amino acids. Some clones are missing from TCRdb's copy, which holds only in-frame ones; the method was immunoSEQ multiplex PCR. The top ten hold about a sixth of the sample, which has approximately 140,000 clones, approximately 84% seen once. Material for sequencing was peripheral blood. The clonotype comes from a woman of 80 years or more with acute or convalescent COVID-19. This chain joins TRBV5-1 and TRBJ1-1, with D unclear. CDR3 residues: CASSTGGRTEAFF. The CDR3 DNA follows: TGCGCCAGCAGCACCGGAGGGCGGACTGAAGCTTTCTTT. The full variable domain, in which reference TRBV5-1 and TRBJ1-1 provide the parts outside the CDR3, is KAGVTQTPRYLIKTRGQQVTLSCSPISGHRSVSWYQQTPGQGLQFLFEYFSETQRNKGNFPGRFSGRQFSNSRSEMNVSTLELGDSALYLCASSTGGRTEAFFGQGTRLTVV.